The 9 T cell receptor beta chains reported below all come from one sample, sequenced in a study of blood T cell repertoires in COVID-19. The protocol was immunoSEQ multiplex PCR, while the TCRdb copy is restricted to in-frame clones and leaves out a portion. Of under 300,000 clones in the sample, 86% were seen once. Material for sequencing was peripheral blood. These receptor sequences come from a woman in her thirties with active or convalescent COVID-19.

This clone was seen a single time. J is TRBJ2-5 and V is TRBV5-4; the D gene is possibly TRBD2 (5 bases). The V end lost 2 bases, the J end lost 3 bases, and 11 bases lay between the germline ends. The CDR3 length is 14 residues. CDR1 and CDR2 (germline): SGHNT, YYREEE (reference sequence). CDR3 in DNA: TGTGCCAGCAGCTTTCCGGGGAGAGAAGAGACCCAGTACTTC. Its protein product is CASSFPGREETQYF.

The chain uses TRBV2 and TRBJ2-5; D not certain. Germline CDR1 reads SNHLY; CDR2 reads FYNNEI. CDR3 length equals 11 residues. With 5 bases removed from V and 5 bases from J, the gap between germline ends came to 6 bases. The CDR3 spells CASSSRETQYF. In DNA form, the CDR3 reads TGTGCCAGCAGTTCCCGGGAGACCCAGTACTTC.

V is TRBV7-9 and J is TRBJ2-1; TRBD1 is a possible D gene (6 bases). Germline V gene sequence: CDR1 SEHNR, CDR2 FQNEAQ (reference sequence). The CDR3 runs 12 residues. The V and J ends lost 3 bases and 10 bases respectively, with 10 bases between them. The CDR3 region has the DNA TGTGCCAGCAGCTTGGCAGGGGTAGAGCAGTTCTTC. This translates into CASSLAGVEQFF.

This chain links TRBV27 with TRBJ1-1, with 8 bases matching TRBD1. CDR3 size: 16 residues. V lost 2 bases and J lost 1; bases outside the gene matches: 6. Germline loops: CDR1 MNHEY, CDR2 SMNVEV (reference sequence). CDR3 DNA sequence: TGTGCCAGCAGTTTAGGGCAGGGGGCAAGGAACACTGAAGCTTTCTTT. Amino acids: CASSLGQGARNTEAFF.

This chain links TRBV6-2 or TRBV6-3 with TRBJ2-2; D not certain. Deletions cut 6 bases from V and 0 bases from J, with 5 bases between. The CDR3 extends over 13 amino acids. Looked up from germline, CDR1 is MNHEY and CDR2 is SVGEGT. Here the CDR3 DNA reads TGTGCCAGCAGCTTCACGAACACCGGGGAGCTGTTTTTT. This codes for CASSFTNTGELFF.

The chain carries TRBV3-1 (or the pseudogene TRBV3-2) and TRBJ1-1, with 9 bases fitting TRBD1. J gave up 11 bases and V 4 bases, and 14 bases lay outside the gene matches. The CDR3 totals 15 residues. The germline V gene has CDR1 LGHDT and CDR2 YNNKEL (reference sequence). This chain's CDR3 is CASSPGGQGRAGAFF. The CDR3 bases are TGTGCCAGCAGCCCAGGAGGACAGGGGAGGGCTGGGGCTTTCTTT.

The V gene is TRBV4-1, the J gene TRBJ2-5; the match to TRBD2 covers 11 bases. CDR3 length: 16 residues. Germline trimming cut 3 bases from V and 0 bases from J; bases unmatched to any gene: 3. From germline, CDR1 is MGHRA and CDR2 YSYEKL. CDR3 amino acids: CASSQGLAANQETQYF. CDR3 in DNA: TGCGCCAGCAGCCAGGGACTAGCGGCAAACCAAGAGACCCAGTACTTC.

This chain joins TRBV6-5 and TRBJ2-5, with no clear D. Between the trimmed V and J ends, which lost 0 bases and 7 bases, there was a span of 15 bases. The CDR3 is made up of 15 amino acids. Germline lookup yields CDR1 MNHEY and CDR2 SVGAGI. As DNA, the CDR3 is TGTGCCAGCAGTTACTCGAGAGACGCCCGGGTGACCCAGTACTTC. Protein sequence: CASSYSRDARVTQYF.

V usage is TRBV10-3 and J usage is TRBJ1-1; TRBD1 is a possible D gene (6 bases). V gave up 11 bases and J gave up 7 bases, with 17 bases separating them. CDR1 and CDR2 from the germline V gene are ENHRY and SYGVKD. CDR3 size: 12 residues. The CDR3 region is CALGTLTGEAFF. The DNA for the CDR3 is TGTGCCCTTGGGACCCTGACAGGTGAAGCTTTCTTT.